A single sample is the source of the 23 T cell receptor beta chains below, sequenced in a study of PD-L1 blockade in urothelial cancer. This sample's time point: pretreatment peripheral blood. The table came from immunoSEQ multiplex PCR; TCRdb's copy has only in-frame clones and leaves some out. Among 95,000 or so clones, around 86% were seen once, and the ten largest hold roughly 2%. The sample consisted of PBMCs, taken around atezolizumab (anti-PD-L1) treatment. The receptors come from a man in his 60s with urothelial cancer.

The chain uses TRBV4-2 and TRBJ2-3; 10 nucleotides line up with TRBD2. Germline CDR1 LGHNA, CDR2 YNFKEQ. V trimming: 6 bases; J trimming: 2 bases; junction bases outside the gene matches: 11. The CDR3 is 17 amino acids. CDR3 in DNA: TGTGCCAGCAGTTACCTAAAGCGGGGGGGAGACACAGATACGCAGTATTTT. It translates to CASSYLKRGGDTDTQYF.

This clone was observed once. The V call is TRBV6-1, the J call TRBJ2-7; no clear D gene. The germline V gene has CDR1 MNHNS and CDR2 SASEGT. There are 14 residues in the CDR3. With 1 base removed from V and 3 bases from J, the gap between germline ends came to 10 bases. The CDR3 here is CASSEGHPLYEQYF. CDR3 in DNA: TGTGCCAGCAGTGAAGGACACCCCCTCTACGAGCAGTACTTC.

The V and J genes are TRBV6-5 and TRBJ1-1; D remains unclear. Per germline, CDR1 MNHEY and CDR2 SVGAGI. Trimming took off 6 bases at V and 2 bases at J, with 13 bases between the two ends. This CDR3 comprises 14 residues. CDR3 in DNA: TGTGCCAGCAGGCCCCGAGGGCGTAACACTGAAGCTTTCTTT. It is translated as CASRPRGRNTEAFF.

With regard to this clone: At one of its ends the junction is not consistent with the germline gene, which may arise from a read error. The rearrangement joins TRBV20-1 to TRBJ1-2; no clear D gene. Germline loops: CDR1 DFQATT, CDR2 SNEGSKA (reference sequence). This CDR3 comprises 8 residues. The CDR3 spells CSARPAGF. CDR3 bases: TGCAGTGCCCGGCCAGCAGGCTTC.

V and J are TRBV28 and TRBJ1-3; D is unresolved. This CDR3 is 15 amino acids long. Germline V gene lookup returns CDR1 MDHEN and CDR2 SYDVKM. The V end was cut by 7 bases, the J end by 0 bases, with 13 bases between. CDR3 region: CASTSFSRSGNTIYF. The CDR3 DNA reads as TGTGCCAGCACCTCGTTTAGTCGCTCTGGAAACACCATATATTTT.

The J gene is TRBJ2-1, the V gene TRBV19; 9 nucleotides agree with TRBD2. The germline V gene encodes CDR1 LNHDA and CDR2 SQIVND (reference sequence). The V and J ends lost 3 bases and 6 bases, in that order; junction bases with no gene match: 6. The length of the CDR3 is 15 residues. The CDR3 region has the DNA TGTGCCAGTAGTATCTCGGGACTAGCTTTCAATGAGCAGTTCTTC. It translates to CASSISGLAFNEQFF.

The chain uses TRBV21-1 and TRBJ1-6. TRBV21-1 is assigned pseudogene status. This CDR3 is built from 15 residues. CDR3 residues: CASSPGRGDNSPLHF. The CDR3 DNA reads TGTGCCAGCAGCCCAGGTCGGGGTGATAATTCACCCCTCCACTTT.

The chain combines TRBV5-1 with TRBJ2-7, with D perhaps matching TRBD1 (5 bases). CDR1 and CDR2 (germline): SGHRS, YFSETQ. The V end was cut by 2 bases, the J end by 1 base, with 13 bases between. The CDR3 spans 15 residues. In DNA form, the CDR3 reads TGCGCCAGCAGCTTAGACAGCAATCCTTCCTACGAGCAGTACTTC. Its protein is CASSLDSNPSYEQYF.

The V gene is TRBV7-2, the J gene TRBJ2-3, with D possibly TRBD2 on 6 matching bases. CDR1 is SGHTA, CDR2 FQGNSA, per germline. Trimming cost V 6 bases and J 9 bases, with 19 bases left between them. The CDR3 runs 14 residues. CDR3 bases: TGTGCCAGCAGGTCGGGACTGACTCAGGAAACGCAGTATTTT. Protein: CASRSGLTQETQYF. Complete variable domain (other parts from reference TRBV7-2 and TRBJ2-3): GAGVSQSPSNKVTEKGKDVELRCDPISGHTALYWYRQSLGQGLEFLIYFQGNSAPDKSGLPSDRFSAERTGGSVSTLTIQRTQQEDSAVYLCASRSGLTQETQYFGPGTRLTVL.

The chain is built from TRBV28 and TRBJ2-1; D may be TRBD1 (6 bases). V was trimmed by 4 bases and J by 5 bases, leaving 9 bases between them. Germline V gene lookup returns CDR1 MDHEN and CDR2 SYDVKM. This CDR3 spans 13 amino acids. CDR3 sequence reads: CASSWGTNNEQFF. CDR3 nucleotides: TGTGCCAGCAGTTGGGGGACAAACAATGAGCAGTTCTTC.

The gene calls are TRBV4-1 and TRBJ2-2; 10 bases line up with TRBD2. The V gene's germline CDR1 is MGHRA and CDR2 YSYEKL. The length of the CDR3 is 17 residues. Trimming cost V 4 bases and J 5 bases; bases outside gene matches: 10. The DNA of the CDR3 is TGCGCCAGCAGCCCCTTAGGGGTAGCGGGAGGAACCGGGGAGCTGTTTTTT. It codes for CASSPLGVAGGTGELFF.

The V and J genes are TRBV19 and TRBJ1-4; 8 nucleotides align to TRBD1. Germline V CDR1 and CDR2: LNHDA, SQIVND (reference sequence). Germline trimming cut 4 bases from V and 5 bases from J; bases unmatched to any gene: 6. CDR3 length equals 15 residues. CDR3 DNA: TGTGCCAGTAGTAAATGGACAGGGCGGAATGAAAAACTGTTTTTT. As protein: CASSKWTGRNEKLFF.

The V call is TRBV5-6, the J call TRBJ2-2, with 7 nucleotides matching TRBD1. Germline V gene data show CDR1 as SGHDT and CDR2 as YYEEEE. The CDR3 contains 14 residues. J gave up 4 bases and V 5 bases, and 5 bases lay outside the gene matches. This CDR3 reads CASRRGQITGELFF. CDR3 DNA: TGTGCCAGCAGACGGGGACAGATCACCGGGGAGCTGTTTTTT.

The CDR3 DNA reads as TGTGCCAGCAGCCCATCGAACACCGGGGAGCTGTTTTTT. Translated, it gives CASSPSNTGELFF. The chain joins TRBV2 to TRBJ2-2; D gene unclear. Between the trimmed V and J ends, which lost 6 bases and 0 bases, there was a span of 5 bases. The CDR3 has 13 amino acids. The germline CDR1 and CDR2 sequences are SNHLY and FYNNEI.

The chain employs TRBV7-9 and TRBJ2-7; 10 bases agree with TRBD1. The length of the CDR3 is 14 residues. From germline, CDR1 is SEHNR and CDR2 FQNEAQ (reference sequence). The trim removed 6 bases at V and 5 bases at J, leaving 7 bases unmatched. The CDR3 DNA sequence: TGTGCCAGCAGGGTGGGGACAGGGGAGGACGAGCAGTACTTC. Encoded protein: CASRVGTGEDEQYF. The entire variable domain, with the rest obtained from reference TRBV7-9 and TRBJ2-7, is as follows: DTGVSQNPRHKITKRGQNVTFRCDPISEHNRLYWYRQTLGQGPEFLTYFQNEAQLEKSRLLSDRFSAERPKGSFSTLEIQRTEQGDSAMYLCASRVGTGEDEQYFGPGTRLTVT.

This chain links TRBV5-4 with TRBJ2-5; D is unresolved. Trimming stripped 0 bases from V and 2 bases from J, with 5 bases between. The CDR3 sequence is 13 residues long. Germline-derived CDR1 and CDR2 are SGHNT and YYREEE (reference sequence). This chain's CDR3 is CASSLGRQETQYF. The CDR3 DNA reads TGTGCCAGCAGCTTGGGCAGGCAAGAGACCCAGTACTTC.

The CDR3 region is CASSFRGTGIFSGANVLTF. CDR3 sequence (DNA): TGTGCCAGCAGTTTTAGGGGGACAGGAATCTTCTCTGGGGCCAACGTCCTGACTTTC. This sequence joins TRBV27 and TRBJ2-6, with 8 bases that match TRBD1. V lost 3 bases, J lost 0 bases, and 10 bases stayed unmatched. Germline V CDR1 and CDR2: MNHEY, SMNVEV (reference sequence). The CDR3 is 19 amino acids. Looking up the rest from reference TRBV27 and TRBJ2-6 gives the full variable domain: EAQVTQNPRYLITVTGKKLTVTCSQNMNHEYMSWYRQDPGLGLRQIYYSMNVEVTDKGDVPEGYKVSRKEKRNFPLILESPSPNQTSLYFCASSFRGTGIFSGANVLTFGAGSRLTVL.

The V call is TRBV21-1, the J call TRBJ1-5. TRBV21-1 is tagged as a pseudogene. This CDR3 is built from 15 residues. The CDR3 nucleotides are TGTGCCAGCAGCAGGACTCACCGGGAGTATCAGCCCCAGCATTTT. The encoded protein is CASSRTHREYQPQHF.

This rearrangement joins TRBV10-3 to TRBJ2-7; 7 bases are shared with TRBD1. CDR3 length: 13 residues. The germline V gene encodes CDR1 ENHRY and CDR2 SYGVKD. J was trimmed by 3 bases and V by 7 bases; bases with no gene match: 6. CDR3 DNA: TGTGCCATCACGTCGGGACAGAACTACGAGCAGTACTTC. This gives the protein CAITSGQNYEQYF.

The rearrangement joins TRBV5-1 to TRBJ2-1; D is unresolved. Germline CDR1 SGHRS, CDR2 YFSETQ. The CDR3 extends over 17 amino acids. V was pared by 0 bases and J by 2 bases, with 15 bases between. CDR3 nucleotide sequence: TGCGCCAGCAGCTTGGCCGGAGCGTTGATCACCTACAATGAGCAGTTCTTC. Translating gives CASSLAGALITYNEQFF. Based on the CDR3 plus reference TRBV5-1 and TRBJ2-1, the full variable domain is KAGVTQTPRYLIKTRGQQVTLSCSPISGHRSVSWYQQTPGQGLQFLFEYFSETQRNKGNFPGRFSGRQFSNSRSEMNVSTLELGDSALYLCASSLAGALITYNEQFFGPGTRLTVL.

The V and J genes are TRBV5-5 and TRBJ2-6; D might be TRBD1 (6 bases). Between the trimmed V and J ends, which lost 1 base and 4 bases, there was a span of 12 bases. The CDR3 covers 16 residues. Per germline, CDR1 SGHKS and CDR2 YYEKEE (reference sequence). CDR3 nucleotide sequence: TGTGCCAGCAGCTTGACACAGGGCTTGGGGGCCAACGTCCTGACTTTC. Translating gives CASSLTQGLGANVLTF.

The DNA of the CDR3 is TGTGCCATCAGTCCCCGGACAGGGTTAAGCAATCAGCCCCAGCATTTT. Encoded protein: CAISPRTGLSNQPQHF. The chain couples TRBV10-3 to TRBJ1-5; 8 bases are a match to TRBD1. The J segment lost 1 base and the V segment lost 5 bases, leaving 7 bases of the junction unmatched. CDR3 size: 16 residues. Per germline, CDR1 ENHRY and CDR2 SYGVKD.

The chain uses TRBV9 and TRBJ2-2, with 11 bases aligning to TRBD2. The CDR3 totals 16 residues. In germline, CDR1 is SGDLS, CDR2 YYNGEE. Unmatched junction bases numbered 5, after V lost 4 bases and J lost 3 bases. The chain's CDR3 is CASSSRLAGYTGELFF. Written as DNA, the CDR3 is TGTGCCAGCAGCTCTCGACTAGCGGGGTACACCGGGGAGCTGTTTTTT.